This T cell receptor beta chain emerged from a study of blood T cell repertoires in COVID-19. Authors' methods: Researchers report that nucleated cell counts were estimated from reference gene primer amplification. Libraries were prepared by immunoSEQ multiplex PCR; TCRdb keeps only in-frame clonotypes and omits some of them. That table furnishes V, J and clone size, whereas the DNA furnished D and trimming. The sample carries roughly 200,000 clones, 86% recorded once. Per the germline V gene, CDR1 is SGHAT and CDR2 is FQNNGV. The CDR3 loop spans 15 amino acids. Trimming stripped 2 bases from V and 1 base from J, with 9 bases between.

This chain links TRBV11-2 with TRBJ1-5; D might be TRBD1 (6 bases). The clonotype was recovered from a woman between 50 and 59 years old with COVID-19, enrolled during active disease. Material: peripheral blood. This CDR3 reads CASSLIGQSNQPQHF. CDR3 DNA sequence: TGTGCCAGCAGCTTAATTGGACAGAGCAATCAGCCCCAGCATTTT.